One sample yielded the 19 T cell receptor beta chains listed below, sequenced in a study of blood T cell repertoires in COVID-19. Profiled with immunoSEQ multiplex PCR; TCRdb holds only in-frame clones, not every one. This sample has around 130,000 clones, with around 83% found just once. Input material: peripheral blood. The origin of the receptors is a middle-aged man with active or convalescent COVID-19.

This clone was seen more than once but under ten times. This chain joins TRBV27 and TRBJ1-3; D is uncertain. The CDR3 contains 16 residues. The V gene's germline CDR1 is MNHEY and CDR2 SMNVEV (reference sequence). Trimming stripped 5 bases from V and 4 bases from J, with 18 bases between. In DNA form, the CDR3 reads TGTGCCAGCAGTCCCTTGACGGGATACTTAGGAAACACCATATATTTT. Translating it yields CASSPLTGYLGNTIYF.

The rearrangement links TRBV6-5 to TRBJ1-2; the match to TRBD1 covers 7 bases. V trimming: 1 base; J trimming: 7 bases; junction bases outside the gene matches: 12. In germline, CDR1 is MNHEY, CDR2 SVGAGI. This CDR3 comprises 16 residues. CDR3 sequence reads: CASSYFEGQPESGYTF. The CDR3 DNA reads as TGTGCCAGCAGTTACTTTGAGGGACAGCCAGAAAGTGGCTACACCTTC.

This clone came up a few times. The chain joins TRBV18 to TRBJ1-6, with 10 bases aligning to TRBD1. Trimming at V came to 3 bases and at J to 6 bases, leaving 5 bases not matched to a gene. Germline CDR1 KGHSH, CDR2 LQKENI. CDR3 length: 16 amino acids. The CDR3 DNA follows: TGTGCCAGCTCACCGCCCGGGACAGGGGCTAATTCACCCCTCCACTTT. It encodes CASSPPGTGANSPLHF. The full variable domain, completed using reference TRBV18 and TRBJ1-6, is NAGVMQNPRHLVRRRGQEARLRCSPMKGHSHVYWYRQLPEEGLKFMVYLQKENIIDESGMPKERFSAEFPKEGPSILRIQQVVRGDSAAYFCASSPPGTGANSPLHFGNGTRLTVT.

The rearrangement uses TRBV3-1 (or the pseudogene TRBV3-2) and TRBJ2-6; TRBD1 is a possible D gene (6 bases). V was cut by 6 bases and J by 0 bases, with 15 bases left in between. The CDR3 length is 17 residues. CDR1 LGHDT and CDR2 YNNKEL come from the germline V gene (reference sequence). The DNA for the CDR3 is TGTGCCAGCAGGTTAACGGGACATAGCTCTGGGGCCAACGTCCTGACTTTC. This gives the protein CASRLTGHSSGANVLTF.

The V call is TRBV7-9, the J call TRBJ2-3; weak D call: TRBD1 (6 bases). CDR1 is SEHNR, CDR2 FQNEAQ, per germline (reference sequence). V lost 2 bases, J lost 0 bases, and 15 bases lay in between. The CDR3 contains 17 residues. Written as DNA, the CDR3 is TGTGCCAGCAGCTTACAACGACCAGGGACAAGCACAGATACGCAGTATTTT. This translates into CASSLQRPGTSTDTQYF. Combining the CDR3 with reference TRBV7-9 and TRBJ2-3 gives the whole variable domain DTGVSQNPRHKITKRGQNVTFRCDPISEHNRLYWYRQTLGQGPEFLTYFQNEAQLEKSRLLSDRFSAERPKGSFSTLEIQRTEQGDSAMYLCASSLQRPGTSTDTQYFGPGTRLTVL.

CDR3 in DNA: TGTGCCAGCAAGGATACCGGACAGGCGACTAACTATGGCTACACCTTC. Protein product: CASKDTGQATNYGYTF. The chain combines TRBV2 with TRBJ1-2, with 7 bases matching TRBD1. Germline V gives CDR1 SNHLY, CDR2 FYNNEI. The CDR3 is 16 amino acids. The V and J ends lost 7 bases and 0 bases, in that order; junction bases with no gene match: 11. Drawing the rest from reference TRBV2 and TRBJ1-2, the complete variable domain is EPEVTQTPSHQVTQMGQEVILRCVPISNHLYFYWYRQILGQKVEFLVSFYNNEISEKSEIFDDQFSVERPDGSNFTLKIRSTKLEDSAMYFCASKDTGQATNYGYTFGSGTRLTVV.

The chain is built from TRBV6-5 and TRBJ1-5; D gene ambiguous. Germline values: CDR1 MNHEY, CDR2 SVGAGI. The length of the CDR3 is 14 residues. V shed 5 bases and J shed 6 bases, with 14 bases lying between them. The CDR3 DNA sequence: TGTGCCAGCAGTCACGAGGAGGGTACTCAGCCCCAGCATTTT. Translating gives CASSHEEGTQPQHF.

The rearrangement joins TRBV25-1 to TRBJ2-7; a weak D match, TRBD2 (5 bases). V dropped 7 bases and J dropped 2 bases, with 9 bases sitting between them. Germline V gene lookup returns CDR1 MGHDK and CDR2 SYGVNS. The CDR3 sequence is 12 residues long. The CDR3 DNA reads as TGTGCCAGCACCCGGGGAACCTACGAGCAGTACTTC. It yields the protein CASTRGTYEQYF.

J is TRBJ1-6 and V is TRBV19, with D possibly matching TRBD1 (5 bases). Germline values: CDR1 LNHDA, CDR2 SQIVND (reference sequence). Trimming stripped 2 bases from V and 8 bases from J, with 10 bases between. The length of the CDR3 is 14 residues. The CDR3 reads CASSIQGIDSPLHF. CDR3 nucleotide sequence: TGTGCCAGTAGTATACAGGGTATTGATTCACCCCTCCACTTT.

In this sample, this clone turned up once. The rearrangement links TRBV19 to TRBJ1-4; D may be TRBD1 (6 bases). CDR3 length: 15 residues. Per the germline V gene, CDR1 is LNHDA and CDR2 is SQIVND (reference sequence). V gave up 0 bases and J gave up 5 bases, with 10 bases separating them. Here the CDR3 reads CASSIEGQRNEKLFF. The CDR3 region has the DNA TGTGCCAGTAGTATAGAAGGACAGCGGAATGAAAAACTGTTTTTT.

As DNA, the CDR3 is TGTGCCATCACCCCTAGCGGGGGCTCCTACGAGCAGTACTTC. Its protein is CAITPSGGSYEQYF. The rearrangement links TRBV10-3 to TRBJ2-7; 10 positions match TRBD2. The ends lost 7 bases at V and 0 bases at J; junction bases unmatched: 3. The CDR3 has 14 residues. Germline lookup yields CDR1 ENHRY and CDR2 SYGVKD.

This rearrangement joins TRBV19 to TRBJ1-1; TRBD1 might be the D (5 bases). V lost 4 bases and J lost 4, with 22 bases in between. The CDR3 contains 17 residues. Germline assignment: CDR1 LNHDA and CDR2 SQIVND (reference sequence). In DNA, the CDR3 is TGTGCCAGTAGTAAGCGTTCTGGCTCCCAGGGAGGCACTGAAGCTTTCTTT. Residues: CASSKRSGSQGGTEAFF.

The table lists this clone with a few counts. The rearrangement joins TRBV7-2 to TRBJ2-5; tentatively, D is TRBD2 (7 bases). The CDR3 covers 15 residues. Looked up from germline, CDR1 is SGHTA and CDR2 is FQGNSA. V was cut by 5 bases and J by 5 bases, with 18 bases left in between. CDR3 residues: CASSPTGYSGETQYF. CDR3 bases: TGTGCCAGCAGCCCCACAGGGTATAGCGGGGAGACCCAGTACTTC.

The gene calls are TRBV7-9 and TRBJ1-2; D uncertain. Germline CDR1 reads SEHNR; CDR2 reads FQNEAQ (reference sequence). The CDR3 spans 13 residues. Trimming took 5 bases from V and 4 from J, leaving 11 bases between them. The CDR3 nucleotides read TGTGCCAGCAGCGCCAGCGGGCCCTATGGCTACACCTTC. This gives the protein CASSASGPYGYTF.

The chain's CDR3 is CASSNYGETEAFF. The CDR3 coding sequence is TGTGCCAGCAGTAATTACGGGGAAACTGAAGCTTTCTTT. The chain employs TRBV2 and TRBJ1-1; no definite D call. Germline-derived CDR1 and CDR2 are SNHLY and FYNNEI. This CDR3 is built from 13 residues. Trimming removed 5 bases at V and 5 bases at J, with 12 bases between. Variable domain in full (rest from reference TRBV2 and TRBJ1-1): EPEVTQTPSHQVTQMGQEVILRCVPISNHLYFYWYRQILGQKVEFLVSFYNNEISEKSEIFDDQFSVERPDGSNFTLKIRSTKLEDSAMYFCASSNYGETEAFFGQGTRLTVV.

V and J are TRBV5-1 and TRBJ1-2; D remains unclear. Germline V gene lookup returns CDR1 SGHRS and CDR2 YFSETQ. The V and J ends lost 0 bases and 4 bases respectively, with 7 bases between them. The CDR3 spans 13 residues. CDR3 sequence: CASSLAGVYGYTF. As DNA, the CDR3 is TGCGCCAGCAGCTTGGCCGGTGTCTATGGCTACACCTTC.

This clone was detected only once. The chain employs TRBV2 and TRBJ2-1, with a weak D call TRBD2 (6 bases). There are 15 residues in the CDR3. Trimming removed 3 bases at V and 5 bases at J, with 14 bases between. Looked up from germline, CDR1 is SNHLY and CDR2 is FYNNEI. Here the CDR3 DNA reads TGTGCCAGCAGTGACGGGTGGGGGGATCACAATGAGCAGTTCTTC. It specifies CASSDGWGDHNEQFF.

The V and J genes are TRBV30 and TRBJ2-1, with 7 bases that match TRBD2. Germline V gene sequence: CDR1 GTSNPN, CDR2 SVGIG (reference sequence). The CDR3 is 16 amino acids. Losses at the gene ends were 4 bases for V and 6 bases for J; bases not matched to a gene: 15. In DNA, the CDR3 is TGTGCCTGGACTCCAGCGGGGAGAGACAGCCTCAATGAGCAGTTCTTC. It yields the protein CAWTPAGRDSLNEQFF.

The sample holds one count of this clone. The chain combines TRBV30 with TRBJ2-5, with 9 nucleotides matching TRBD2. The CDR3 length is 18 residues. Germline CDR1 GTSNPN, CDR2 SVGIG (reference sequence). V shed 2 bases and J 5 bases; nucleotides not matched to a gene: 18. CDR3 loop: CAWSRTSPAGGPRETQYF. The CDR3, as DNA: TGTGCCTGGAGTCGTACGAGTCCAGCGGGGGGCCCGCGGGAGACCCAGTACTTC.